The 10 T cell receptor beta chains listed next were all sequenced from one sample in a study of blood T cell repertoires in COVID-19. Profiled with immunoSEQ multiplex PCR; TCRdb holds only in-frame clones, not every one. The sample consists of roughly 88,000 clones, 75% to 90% of them appearing once. Sequencing used peripheral blood. The receptors shown here come from a woman aged 80 or over with active or convalescent COVID-19.

This rearrangement joins TRBV12-2 to TRBJ2-1; TRBD2 is the table's D call, not checked against the DNA. TRBV12-2 is a recognized pseudogene. There are 18 residues in the CDR3. CDR3 sequence: CASRFRLAGPSSYNEQFF. The CDR3 DNA follows: TGTGCAAGTCGCTTCCGTTTAGCGGGGCCTAGCTCCTACAATGAGCAGTTCTTC.

The rearrangement joins TRBV24-1 to TRBJ2-3; D is undetermined. Trimming cost V 3 bases and J 4 bases, with 4 bases left between them. This CDR3 contains 12 residues. Looked up from germline, CDR1 is KGHDR and CDR2 is SFDVKD. The CDR3 spells CATSDRADTQYF. The CDR3 DNA reads TGTGCCACCAGTGATCGAGCAGATACGCAGTATTTT.

This chain links TRBV18 with TRBJ1-6; no clear D gene. Germline V gene sequence: CDR1 KGHSH, CDR2 LQKENI. Deletions cut 4 bases from V and 5 bases from J, with 12 bases between. This CDR3 has 15 amino acids. The CDR3 sequence is CASSREHGNNSPLHF. The DNA for the CDR3 is TGTGCCAGCTCACGGGAGCACGGAAATAATTCACCCCTCCACTTT.

This clone came up a few times. The J gene is TRBJ2-5, the V gene TRBV19; weak D call: TRBD2 (5 bases). Trimming pared 3 bases from V and 5 bases from J, leaving 10 bases between. Looked up from germline, CDR1 is LNHDA and CDR2 is SQIVND (reference sequence). The CDR3 runs 13 residues. CDR3 in DNA: TGTGCCAGTAGTATGAGACTATGGGAGACCCAGTACTTC. Protein sequence: CASSMRLWETQYF. Together with reference TRBV19 and TRBJ2-5, the CDR3 gives the full variable domain: DGGITQSPKYLFRKEGQNVTLSCEQNLNHDAMYWYRQDPGQGLRLIYYSQIVNDFQKGDIAEGYSVSREKKESFPLTVTSAQKNPTAFYLCASSMRLWETQYFGPGTRLLVL.

DNA for the CDR3: TGTGCCACCAGTGCTGGGACAGCAGAGTACTACAATGAGCAGTTCTTC. Translating gives CATSAGTAEYYNEQFF. This chain uses TRBV24-1 with TRBJ2-1; 7 nucleotides agree with TRBD1. Losses at the gene ends were 5 bases for V and 3 bases for J; bases not matched to a gene: 9. The CDR3 loop spans 16 amino acids. Germline lookup yields CDR1 KGHDR and CDR2 SFDVKD.

This clone was picked up a small number of times. V is TRBV11-1 and J is TRBJ2-7; 9 bases align to TRBD1. The CDR3 length is 14 residues. The J segment lost 4 bases and the V segment lost 3 bases, leaving 4 bases of the junction unmatched. Looked up from germline, CDR1 is SGHAT and CDR2 is FQDESV (reference sequence). This CDR3 is CASSFGTGSYEQYF. Here the CDR3 DNA reads TGTGCCAGCAGCTTCGGGACAGGGTCGTACGAGCAGTACTTC.

The chain combines TRBV7-9 with TRBJ2-7; 9 bases fit TRBD2. J gave up 6 bases and V 8 bases, and 11 bases lay outside the gene matches. CDR3 length: 14 residues. The V gene's germline CDR1 is SEHNR and CDR2 FQNEAQ (reference sequence). The CDR3 DNA reads as TGTGCCAGCGCCATGGGCGGGAGGGCCTCCGAGCAGTACTTC. It codes for CASAMGGRASEQYF.

The chain couples TRBV3-1 (or the pseudogene TRBV3-2) to TRBJ2-7; D perhaps matches TRBD2 (5 bases). V dropped 5 bases and J dropped 4 bases, with 21 bases sitting between them. The CDR3 extends over 16 amino acids. Germline V gene data show CDR1 as LGHDT and CDR2 as YNNKEL (reference sequence). The CDR3 region has the DNA TGTGCCAGCAGCACTCCTGATGAGAGGGAAACGTACGAGCAGTACTTC. This translates into CASSTPDERETYEQYF.

The CDR3 sequence: CASSNRGAGNTIYF. The CDR3 nucleotides read TGTGCCAGCAGCAACAGGGGTGCCGGAAACACCATATATTTT. V usage is TRBV7-9 and J usage is TRBJ1-3; 7 nucleotides match TRBD1. Losses at the gene ends were 5 bases for V and 4 bases for J; bases not matched to a gene: 5. The CDR3 is 14 amino acids. Per the germline V gene, CDR1 is SEHNR and CDR2 is FQNEAQ (reference sequence).

This clone was seen just once. V usage is TRBV4-2 and J usage is TRBJ2-7, with 12 bases lining up with TRBD2. Per the germline V gene, CDR1 is LGHNA and CDR2 is YNFKEQ. V gave up 0 bases and J gave up 3 bases; unmatched junction bases: 6. This CDR3 spans 17 amino acids. Here the CDR3 reads CASSQESSGRGDYEQYF. In DNA, the CDR3 is TGTGCCAGCAGCCAAGAGTCTAGCGGGAGGGGGGACTACGAGCAGTACTTC.